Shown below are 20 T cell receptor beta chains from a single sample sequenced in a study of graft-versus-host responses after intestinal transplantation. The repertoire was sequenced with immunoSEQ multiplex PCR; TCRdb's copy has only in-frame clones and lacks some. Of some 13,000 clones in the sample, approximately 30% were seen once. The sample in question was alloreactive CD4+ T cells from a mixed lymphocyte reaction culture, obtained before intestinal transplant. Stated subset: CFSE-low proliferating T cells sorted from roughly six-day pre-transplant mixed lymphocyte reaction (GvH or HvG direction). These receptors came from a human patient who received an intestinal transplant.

The CDR3 DNA is TGCGCCAGCAGTGAGTCGAGAGGGTTGTGGGGCGAGCAGTACTTC. Its protein is CASSESRGLWGEQYF. The chain links TRBV10-1 to TRBJ2-5; TRBD2 is a possible D gene (5 bases). The J call may be in error: the DNA end matches TRBJ2-7 better. The CDR3 extends over 15 amino acids. Germline assignment: CDR1 WNHNN and CDR2 SYGVQD (reference sequence).

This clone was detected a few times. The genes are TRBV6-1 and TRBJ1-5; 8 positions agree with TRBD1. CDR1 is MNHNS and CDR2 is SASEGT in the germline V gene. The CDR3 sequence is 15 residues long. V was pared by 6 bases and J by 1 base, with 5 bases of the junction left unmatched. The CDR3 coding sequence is TGTGCCAGCAGATCTACAGGGGGAAGCAATCAGCCCCAGCATTTT. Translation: CASRSTGGSNQPQHF.

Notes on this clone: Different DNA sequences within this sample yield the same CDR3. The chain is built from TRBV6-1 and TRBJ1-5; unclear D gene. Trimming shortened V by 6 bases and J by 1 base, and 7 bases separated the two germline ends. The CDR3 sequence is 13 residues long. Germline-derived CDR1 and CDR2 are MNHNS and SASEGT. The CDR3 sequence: CASRQDSNQPQHF. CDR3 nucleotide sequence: TGTGCCAGCAGGCAGGACAGCAATCAGCCCCAGCATTTT.

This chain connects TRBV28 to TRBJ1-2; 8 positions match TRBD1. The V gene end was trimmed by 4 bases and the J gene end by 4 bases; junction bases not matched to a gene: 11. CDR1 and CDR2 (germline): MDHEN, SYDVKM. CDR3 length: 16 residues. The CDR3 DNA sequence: TGTGCCAGCAGTTCTAAGGGACAGGCGAGTGGCTATGGCTACACCTTC. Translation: CASSSKGQASGYGYTF.

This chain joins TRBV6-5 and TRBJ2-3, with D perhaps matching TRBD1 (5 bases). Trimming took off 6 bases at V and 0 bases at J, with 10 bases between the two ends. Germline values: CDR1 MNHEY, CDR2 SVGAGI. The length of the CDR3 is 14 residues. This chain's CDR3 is CASSLQESTDTQYF. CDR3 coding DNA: TGTGCCAGCAGCCTACAGGAAAGCACAGATACGCAGTATTTT.

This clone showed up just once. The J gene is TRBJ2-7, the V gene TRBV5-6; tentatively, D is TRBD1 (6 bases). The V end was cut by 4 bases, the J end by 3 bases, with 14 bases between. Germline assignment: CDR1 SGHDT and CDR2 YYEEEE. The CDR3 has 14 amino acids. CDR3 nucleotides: TGTGCCAGCAGCATGCCGGGACATCTCTACGAGCAGTACTTC. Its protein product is CASSMPGHLYEQYF.

CDR3: CASRPQGFGYTF. Written as DNA, the CDR3 is TGTGCCAGCAGGCCTCAGGGATTTGGCTACACCTTC. The chain is built from TRBV6-7 and TRBJ1-2; a weak D match, TRBD1 (5 bases). TRBV6-7 is an ORF, and what it does is uncertain. The ends were cut back, 6 bases at V and 7 bases at J, with 12 bases in the middle. The CDR3 has 12 amino acids.

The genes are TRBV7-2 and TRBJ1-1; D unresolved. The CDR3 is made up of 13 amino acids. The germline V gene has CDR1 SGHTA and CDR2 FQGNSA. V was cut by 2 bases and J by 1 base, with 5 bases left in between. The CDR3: CASSLMPNTEAFF. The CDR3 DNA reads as TGTGCCAGCAGCTTAATGCCGAACACTGAAGCTTTCTTT.

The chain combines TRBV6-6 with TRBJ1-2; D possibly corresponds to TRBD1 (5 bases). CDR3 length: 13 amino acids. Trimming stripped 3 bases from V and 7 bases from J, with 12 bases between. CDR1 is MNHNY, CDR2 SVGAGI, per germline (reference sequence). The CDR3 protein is CASSYTGQAGYTF. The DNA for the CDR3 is TGTGCCAGCAGTTATACAGGTCAGGCTGGCTACACCTTC.

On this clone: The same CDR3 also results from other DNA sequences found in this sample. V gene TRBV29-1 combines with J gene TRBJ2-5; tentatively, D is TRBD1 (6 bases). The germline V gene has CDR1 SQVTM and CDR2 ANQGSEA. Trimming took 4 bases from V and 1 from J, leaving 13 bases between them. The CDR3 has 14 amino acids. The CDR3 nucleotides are TGCAGCGTTGGGCTTGGGGGCCCCCAAGAGACCCAGTACTTC. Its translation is CSVGLGGPQETQYF.

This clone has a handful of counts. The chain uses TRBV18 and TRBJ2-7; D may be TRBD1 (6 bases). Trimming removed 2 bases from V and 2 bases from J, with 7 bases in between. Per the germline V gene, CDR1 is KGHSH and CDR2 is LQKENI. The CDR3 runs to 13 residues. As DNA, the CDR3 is TGTGCCAGCTCACCAGGGGGCACCTACGAGCAGTACTTC. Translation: CASSPGGTYEQYF. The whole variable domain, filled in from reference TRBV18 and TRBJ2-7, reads NAGVMQNPRHLVRRRGQEARLRCSPMKGHSHVYWYRQLPEEGLKFMVYLQKENIIDESGMPKERFSAEFPKEGPSILRIQQVVRGDSAAYFCASSPGGTYEQYFGPGTRLTVT.

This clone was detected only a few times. The CDR3 region is CASSVGGGAPLAETQYF. The CDR3 DNA reads TGTGCCAGCAGCGTAGGGGGAGGGGCTCCCCTGGCGGAGACCCAGTACTTC. The V and J genes are TRBV9 and TRBJ2-5; 7 nucleotides match TRBD2. The CDR3 sequence is 17 residues long. V lost 0 bases to trimming and J lost 5 bases; unmatched junction nucleotides: 13. Per the germline V gene, CDR1 is SGDLS and CDR2 is YYNGEE.

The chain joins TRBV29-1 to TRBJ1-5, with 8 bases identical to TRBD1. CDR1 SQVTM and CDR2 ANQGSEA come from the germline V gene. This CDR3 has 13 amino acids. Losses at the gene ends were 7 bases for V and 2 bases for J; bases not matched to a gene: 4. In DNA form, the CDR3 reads TGCAGCGCCTCGGGACAGGGCAATCAGCCCCAGCATTTT. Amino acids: CSASGQGNQPQHF.

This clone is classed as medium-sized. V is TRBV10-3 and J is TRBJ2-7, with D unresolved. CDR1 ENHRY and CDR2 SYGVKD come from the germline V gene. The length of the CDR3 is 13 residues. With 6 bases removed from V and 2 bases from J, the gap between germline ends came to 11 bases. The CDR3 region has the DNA TGTGCCATCAGAGGGCCTGTTACCTACGAGCAGTACTTC. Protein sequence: CAIRGPVTYEQYF.

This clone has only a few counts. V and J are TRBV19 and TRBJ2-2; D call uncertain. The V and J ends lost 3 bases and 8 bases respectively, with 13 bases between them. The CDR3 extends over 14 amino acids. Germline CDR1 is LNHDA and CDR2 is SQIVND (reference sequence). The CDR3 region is CASSIGPALGELFF. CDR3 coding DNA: TGTGCCAGTAGTATCGGGCCTGCCCTAGGGGAGCTGTTTTTT.

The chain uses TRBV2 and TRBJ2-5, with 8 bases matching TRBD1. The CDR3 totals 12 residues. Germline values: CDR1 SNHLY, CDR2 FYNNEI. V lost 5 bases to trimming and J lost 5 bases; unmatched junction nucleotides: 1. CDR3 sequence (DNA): TGTGCCAGCAGTCGACAGGGGGAGACCCAGTACTTC. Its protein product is CASSRQGETQYF.

The CDR3 spells CASSYSNLGSNTEAFF. The CDR3 nucleotides read TGTGCCAGCAGTTACTCGAATCTGGGGTCGAACACTGAAGCTTTCTTT. V gene TRBV6-5 combines with J gene TRBJ1-1; D ambiguous. CDR1 MNHEY and CDR2 SVGAGI come from the germline V gene. This CDR3 contains 16 residues. V gave up 0 bases and J gave up 1 base, with 12 bases separating them.

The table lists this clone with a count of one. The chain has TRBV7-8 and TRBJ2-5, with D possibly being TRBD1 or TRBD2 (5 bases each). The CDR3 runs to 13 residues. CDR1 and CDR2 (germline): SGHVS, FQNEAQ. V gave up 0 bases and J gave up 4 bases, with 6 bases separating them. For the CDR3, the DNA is TGTGCCAGCAGCTTAGCGGGGGTAGAGACCCAGTACTTC. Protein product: CASSLAGVETQYF.

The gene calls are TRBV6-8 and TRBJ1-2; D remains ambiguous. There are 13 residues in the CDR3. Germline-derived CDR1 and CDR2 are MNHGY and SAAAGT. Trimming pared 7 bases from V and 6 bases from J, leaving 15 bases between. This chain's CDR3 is CASTPTRFNGYTF. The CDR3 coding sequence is TGTGCCAGCACCCCGACAAGATTCAATGGCTACACCTTC.

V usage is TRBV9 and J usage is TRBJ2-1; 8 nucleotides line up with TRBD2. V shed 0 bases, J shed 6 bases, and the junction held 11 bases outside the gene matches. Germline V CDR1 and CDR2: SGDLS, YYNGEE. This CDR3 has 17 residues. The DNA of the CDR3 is TGTGCCAGCAGCGTAGGGGGACTAGGGTTCTTCAGCAATGAGCAGTTCTTC. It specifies CASSVGGLGFFSNEQFF.